These T cell receptor beta chains were read from a single sample in a study of blood T cells in healthy people across ages. TCRdb ran MiXCR on the 5' RACE reads and lists one entry per CDR3 protein. The sample lists about a million distinct CDR3 sequences, just over 50% occurring once. The source material was blood. These TCRs come from a woman aged 55-69 years in good health. The CDR3 runs from the conserved cysteine through the conserved F or W. Each record gives: clone size, D gene, V gene, J gene, CDR3 DNA, CDR3 protein. D genes are given only for firm matches. Clone size appears in some rows only: once, few, many, or a class for an expanded clone.

abundance: NA
d_gene: NA
v_gene: TRBV20-1
j_gene: TRBJ1-4
CDR3nt: TGCAGTGCTAGCATAGTACGGGGGAGAACTAATGAAAAACTGTTTTTT
CDR3aa: CSASIVRGRTNEKLFF

abundance: NA
d_gene: NA
v_gene: TRBV6-2/TRBV6-3
j_gene: TRBJ2-1
CDR3nt: TGTGCCAGCACCCCGCCTAGCGCGAGCTCCTACAATGAGCAGTTCTTC
CDR3aa: CASTPPSASSYNEQFF

abundance: NA
d_gene: TRBD2
v_gene: TRBV20-1
j_gene: TRBJ2-1
CDR3nt: TGCAGTGCCCCAGGGACTAGCAGGGACAATGAGCAGTTCTTC
CDR3aa: CSAPGTSRDNEQFF

abundance: NA
d_gene: NA
v_gene: TRBV9
j_gene: TRBJ1-2
CDR3nt: TGTGCCAGCAGCGCCCACAGGAGCAGTTGGCATGGCTACACCTTC
CDR3aa: CASSAHRSSWHGYTF

abundance: NA
d_gene: TRBD1
v_gene: TRBV7-2
j_gene: TRBJ2-1
CDR3nt: TGTGCCAGCAGTGGACAGGGGAACAGAGTTTACAATGAGCAGTTCTTC
CDR3aa: CASSGQGNRVYNEQFF

abundance: NA
d_gene: TRBD1
v_gene: TRBV6-2/TRBV6-3
j_gene: TRBJ2-5
CDR3nt: TGTGCCAGCCGGAGAACAGGGGCCCTCGGGTACAAGCAGTACTTC
CDR3aa: CASRRTGALGYKQYF

abundance: NA
d_gene: NA
v_gene: TRBV20-1
j_gene: TRBJ1-4
CDR3nt: TGCAGTGCGGCCCGAGTCACAACTAATGAAAAACTGTTTTTT
CDR3aa: CSAARVTTNEKLFF

abundance: few
d_gene: NA
v_gene: TRBV14
j_gene: TRBJ2-4
CDR3nt: TGTGCCAGCAGCTCCCCCGGGGGCGGAAACATTCAGTACTTC
CDR3aa: CASSSPGGGNIQYF

abundance: NA
d_gene: TRBD1
v_gene: TRBV6-5
j_gene: TRBJ2-7
CDR3nt: TGTGCCAGCAGTTACTCGATAGCAGGGGGCGCGGGCTACGAGCAGTACTTC
CDR3aa: CASSYSIAGGAGYEQYF

abundance: few
d_gene: NA
v_gene: TRBV29-1
j_gene: TRBJ2-7
CDR3nt: TGCAGCGTCAGGGCGGGGAGCTCCTACGAGCAGTACTTC
CDR3aa: CSVRAGSSYEQYF

abundance: NA
d_gene: NA
v_gene: TRBV3-1
j_gene: TRBJ1-1
CDR3nt: TGTGCCAGCAGTGGGGGACGGGAAGCTTTCTTT
CDR3aa: CASSGGREAFF

abundance: NA
d_gene: TRBD1
v_gene: TRBV28
j_gene: TRBJ2-5
CDR3nt: TGTGCCAGCAGCTCCCGCCGAGACAGGGAAGAGACCCAGTACTTC
CDR3aa: CASSSRRDREETQYF

abundance: NA
d_gene: TRBD2
v_gene: TRBV7-8
j_gene: TRBJ2-5
CDR3nt: TGTGCCAGCAGCTTCCTCGGTTCTAGCGGAGAGACCCAGTACTTC
CDR3aa: CASSFLGSSGETQYF

abundance: NA
d_gene: TRBD2
v_gene: TRBV6-2/TRBV6-3
j_gene: TRBJ2-4
CDR3nt: TGTGCCAGCAGTGGGACTAGAGAGGGCATTCAGTACTTC
CDR3aa: CASSGTREGIQYF

abundance: NA
d_gene: NA
v_gene: TRBV12-1
j_gene: TRBJ2-7
CDR3nt: TGTGCCAGCAGCTTTTCAAAAAGTTTAGCGGGAGCCCCCTCGGGCGAGCAGTACTTC
CDR3aa: CASSFSKSLAGAPSGEQYF

abundance: few
d_gene: NA
v_gene: TRBV4-2
j_gene: TRBJ2-5
CDR3nt: TGTGCCAGCAGCCAAGATATGACGTCTTATGGAGAGCAGTACTTC
CDR3aa: CASSQDMTSYGEQYF

abundance: NA
d_gene: NA
v_gene: TRBV4-1
j_gene: TRBJ2-7
CDR3nt: TGCGCCAGCAGCCAAGTTGCGGACATCTACGAGCAGTACTTC
CDR3aa: CASSQVADIYEQYF

abundance: NA
d_gene: NA
v_gene: TRBV12-3/TRBV12-4
j_gene: TRBJ2-5
CDR3nt: TGTGCCAGCAGTCGAGGGGCGACGAAAGAGACCCAGTACTTC
CDR3aa: CASSRGATKETQYF

abundance: few
d_gene: NA
v_gene: TRBV12-3/TRBV12-4
j_gene: TRBJ2-7
CDR3nt: TGTGCCAGCAGCCCCCCCGACAAAACCTACGAGCAGTACTTC
CDR3aa: CASSPPDKTYEQYF

abundance: NA
d_gene: TRBD2
v_gene: TRBV27
j_gene: TRBJ2-7
CDR3nt: TGTGCCAGCAGTTACGCACCGACTAGCGGAGATACCTACGAGCAGTACTTC
CDR3aa: CASSYAPTSGDTYEQYF

abundance: NA
d_gene: NA
v_gene: TRBV6-5
j_gene: TRBJ1-2
CDR3nt: TGTGCCAGCAGTCCTTCCACTCGCTATGGCTACACCTTC
CDR3aa: CASSPSTRYGYTF

abundance: NA
d_gene: TRBD1
v_gene: TRBV7-9
j_gene: TRBJ1-2
CDR3nt: TGTGCCAGCAGCTTCGACAGGACAGGAGGCTACACCTTC
CDR3aa: CASSFDRTGGYTF

abundance: NA
d_gene: TRBD1
v_gene: TRBV6-5
j_gene: TRBJ2-7
CDR3nt: TGTGCCAGCAGTAACCGGGACAGCCTCTTCGAGCAGTACTTC
CDR3aa: CASSNRDSLFEQYF

abundance: NA
d_gene: NA
v_gene: TRBV24-1
j_gene: TRBJ2-7
CDR3nt: TGTGCCACCAGTGCCCCGGGAAAGAGCTCCTACGAGCAGTACTTC
CDR3aa: CATSAPGKSSYEQYF

abundance: NA
d_gene: TRBD2
v_gene: TRBV25-1
j_gene: TRBJ2-1
CDR3nt: TGTGCCAGCAGTGAATCTAGCGGGTACTACAATGAGCAGTTCTTC
CDR3aa: CASSESSGYYNEQFF

abundance: NA
d_gene: TRBD1
v_gene: TRBV5-6
j_gene: TRBJ1-2
CDR3nt: TGTGCCAGCAACCCCAAGGGGACAGGATTTAATTATGGCTACACCTTC
CDR3aa: CASNPKGTGFNYGYTF